A selection of T cell receptor beta chains follows, all from one sample in a study of shared clonotypes between healthy human individuals. The data were produced by immunoSEQ multiplex PCR, yet TCRdb's version contains in-frame clones alone and is incomplete. This sample yields about 1 million clones, of which under 80% are seen a single time; about 1.5% belongs to the top ten. Sequencing used memory CD4+ T cells sorted from blood. These receptors all stem from a man between 18 and 35 years old in good health. The CDR3 runs from the conserved cysteine through the conserved F or W. Expanded clones get a size class; other rows say once, few or many, or leave the size out.

V	size	CDR3
TRBV7-8	-	CACKETSSRLEQYF
TRBV2	once	CASSRTGLAYEQYF
TRBV5-1	-	CASRAQETQYF
TRBV28	-	CASSLGWRNEKLFF
TRBV29-1	-	CSVKQGRGIQYF
TRBV4-1	-	CASSLSGGSSPLHF
TRBV9	-	CASSVELDTQYF
TRBV5-1	-	CASSLFAGLAGGSYNEQFF
TRBV4-1	-	CASSQKGEGFYGYTF
TRBV4-1	few	CASSQNGQVGEKLFF
TRBV7-9	-	CASSLGDYGTDTQYF
TRBV6-6	-	CASSPVKDSPLHF
TRBV20-1	once	CSASQGVGYTF
TRBV5-1	-	CASSLDGQGSDTQYF
TRBV7-9	-	CASSRSQGIYGETQYF
TRBV18	few	CASSPVLSSYEQYF
TRBV4-3	-	CASSQRDFGTGELFF
TRBV5-1	-	CASTLTRTSGEQYF
TRBV2	-	CASSGWTGSDTQYF
TRBV7-8	-	CASSYSIDVDEQFF
TRBV4-1	few	CASSQTGTLDEKLFF
TRBV6-1	-	CASSENGGIGNTIYF
TRBV6-4	few	CASSDEARAQFF
TRBV30	-	CAWRSFSGANVLTF
TRBV5-1	-	CASSYDRGNHEQYF
TRBV6-5	once	CASSPTGKGYGYTF